The 11 T cell receptor beta chains below were found in one sample sequenced in a study of T-cell memory formation after mild COVID-19. MiXCR was run by TCRdb on the 5' RACE reads, yielding one entry per CDR3 protein. The repertoire consists of about 400,000 distinct CDR3 sequences, with roughly a quarter occurring once and the leading ten covering about an eighth. Source material: PBMCs or a T cell subset sorted from them (not recorded which). The receptors come from an adult woman who had mild COVID-19 (a few samples of this study predate the infection). Cell type and time point are not known.

This clonotype was detected ten times or more. The chain links TRBV29-1 to TRBJ2-5; D is perhaps TRBD2 (6 bases). V lost 3 bases, J lost 4 bases, and 9 bases lay in between. Germline loops: CDR1 SQVTM, CDR2 ANQGSEA. This CDR3 is built from 12 residues. The CDR3 region is CSVEGGRETQYF. The DNA for the CDR3 is TGCAGCGTTGAGGGGGGACGAGAGACCCAGTACTTC.

The V call is TRBV23-1, the J call TRBJ2-7; D not certain. TRBV23-1 is given ORF status, its function remaining uncertain. V lost 2 bases to trimming and J lost 1 base, with 15 bases between them. The CDR3 is 16 amino acids. The CDR3 DNA reads as TGCGCCAGCAGTCAAGAGGACGAAAAGATGTCCTACGAGCAGTACTTC. It encodes CASSQEDEKMSYEQYF.

CDR3 sequence: CASSPVGGSEDTQYF. CDR3 nucleotides: TGCGCCAGCAGCCCAGTCGGGGGATCAGAAGATACGCAGTATTTT. The J gene is TRBJ2-3, the V gene TRBV5-1; D is possibly TRBD2 (6 bases). V was cut by 4 bases and J by 5 bases, with 17 bases left in between. This CDR3 contains 15 residues. Germline V lookup: CDR1 SGHRS, CDR2 YFSETQ.

V and J are TRBV5-5 and TRBJ1-2; D perhaps matches TRBD1 (5 bases). The V and J ends lost 4 bases and 8 bases respectively, with 21 bases between them. This CDR3 is 15 amino acids long. Germline V gene sequence: CDR1 SGHKS, CDR2 YYEKEE (reference sequence). In DNA form, the CDR3 reads TGTGCCAGCAGCCTTCCGACAGTTCTGGGTGACGGCTACACCTTC. This encodes CASSLPTVLGDGYTF.

This clonotype was found a few times. The rearrangement links TRBV7-3 to TRBJ2-3; 8 bases are shared with TRBD2. Germline lookup yields CDR1 SGHTA and CDR2 FQGTGA. This CDR3 is built from 16 residues. V trimming: 5 bases; J trimming: 4 bases; junction bases outside the gene matches: 11. The DNA for the CDR3 is TGTGCCAGCAGCCGAGACCTCGCGGGGGGAGCAGATACGCAGTATTTT. Protein sequence: CASSRDLAGGADTQYF.

This clonotype was picked up a small number of times. The chain combines TRBV6-2 or TRBV6-3 with TRBJ2-3; D gene uncertain. The V gene lost 5 bases and the J gene lost 3 bases, with 9 bases spanning the gap. There are 13 residues in the CDR3. Germline loops: CDR1 MNHEY, CDR2 SVGEGT. The CDR3 DNA reads as TGTGCCAGCAGTCCCTTTAGGACAGATACGCAGTATTTT. It specifies CASSPFRTDTQYF.

J is TRBJ2-1 and V is TRBV5-1; weak D call: TRBD2 (6 bases). Between the trimmed V and J ends, which lost 4 bases and 4 bases, there was a span of 15 bases. CDR1 and CDR2 from the germline V gene are SGHRS and YFSETQ. This CDR3 is 15 amino acids long. The CDR3 sequence: CASSRGGTPYNEQFF. The CDR3 DNA is TGCGCCAGCAGCCGTGGGGGGACTCCTTACAATGAGCAGTTCTTC. Together with reference TRBV5-1 and TRBJ2-1, the CDR3 gives the full variable domain: KAGVTQTPRYLIKTRGQQVTLSCSPISGHRSVSWYQQTPGQGLQFLFEYFSETQRNKGNFPGRFSGRQFSNSRSEMNVSTLELGDSALYLCASSRGGTPYNEQFFGPGTRLTVL.

The chain uses TRBV24-1 and TRBJ1-3, with D maybe TRBD1 (6 bases). The germline V gene has CDR1 KGHDR and CDR2 SFDVKD. Trimming removed 5 bases from V and 16 bases from J, with 20 bases in between. The CDR3 totals 13 residues. The CDR3 region has the DNA TGTGCCACCAGTGCCCGGACAGCGGGGCGAGTTTATTTT. Translation: CATSARTAGRVYF.

This clonotype has only a few counts. The V call is TRBV7-9, the J call TRBJ1-2, with a weak D call TRBD1 (5 bases). Deletions cut 1 base from V and 3 bases from J, with 12 bases between. Germline CDR1 and CDR2: SEHNR and FQNEAQ (reference sequence). The CDR3 is 15 residues long. CDR3 coding DNA: TGTGCCAGCAGCTTAGTCACCGGGGCGGACTATGGCTACACCTTC. This sequence encodes CASSLVTGADYGYTF.

The chain joins TRBV29-1 to TRBJ2-1; the D gene is possibly TRBD1 (5 bases). The V end lost 4 bases, the J end lost 4 bases, and 8 bases lay between the germline ends. CDR3 length equals 12 residues. Germline V gene data show CDR1 as SQVTM and CDR2 as ANQGSEA. The CDR3 loop is CSVGQKYNEQFF. CDR3 DNA: TGCAGCGTTGGACAGAAATACAATGAGCAGTTCTTC.

There are a few counts of this clonotype. The gene calls are TRBV7-2 and TRBJ2-5, with 10 nucleotides matching TRBD1. The CDR3 runs 14 residues. Germline assignment: CDR1 SGHTA and CDR2 FQGNSA. Trimming took 6 bases from V and 4 from J; bases not matched to a gene: 5. CDR3 sequence (DNA): TGTGCCAGCAGTGGACAGGGGGGTCTAGAGACCCAGTACTTC. Protein product: CASSGQGGLETQYF.